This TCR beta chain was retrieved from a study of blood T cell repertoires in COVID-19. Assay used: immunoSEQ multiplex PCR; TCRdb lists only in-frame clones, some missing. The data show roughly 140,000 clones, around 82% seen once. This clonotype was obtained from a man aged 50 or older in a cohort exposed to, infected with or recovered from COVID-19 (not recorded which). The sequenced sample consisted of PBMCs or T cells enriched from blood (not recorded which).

The chain's CDR3 is CASKYGYTGELFF. DNA for the CDR3: TGTGCCAGTAAATACGGTTACACCGGGGAGCTGTTTTTT. This rearrangement joins TRBV19 to TRBJ2-2, with unresolved D. Germline V gene data show CDR1 as LNHDA and CDR2 as SQIVND (reference sequence). The length of the CDR3 is 13 residues. Trimming left V 7 bases short and J 3 bases short, with 9 bases between.